This T cell receptor (beta chain) was captured by sequencing in a study of blood T cell repertoires in COVID-19. The CDR3 runs 15 residues. CDR1 and CDR2 from the germline V gene are MNHNY and SVGAGI (reference sequence). Trimming removed 6 bases from V and 0 bases from J; junction bases left unmatched: 4. TCRdb's table, derived via immunoSEQ multiplex PCR, lists solely in-frame clones and lacks some. In the table there are approximately 250,000 clones, roughly 81% of which are singletons. The sequence was obtained from a man aged 45-65 years with acute or convalescent COVID-19. The sample taken for sequencing was peripheral blood. V usage is TRBV6-6 and J usage is TRBJ1-4; 7 bases are shared with TRBD1. This CDR3 is CASSLGQATNEKLFF. DNA of the CDR3: TGTGCCAGCAGCCTCGGACAGGCAACTAATGAAAAACTGTTTTTT.